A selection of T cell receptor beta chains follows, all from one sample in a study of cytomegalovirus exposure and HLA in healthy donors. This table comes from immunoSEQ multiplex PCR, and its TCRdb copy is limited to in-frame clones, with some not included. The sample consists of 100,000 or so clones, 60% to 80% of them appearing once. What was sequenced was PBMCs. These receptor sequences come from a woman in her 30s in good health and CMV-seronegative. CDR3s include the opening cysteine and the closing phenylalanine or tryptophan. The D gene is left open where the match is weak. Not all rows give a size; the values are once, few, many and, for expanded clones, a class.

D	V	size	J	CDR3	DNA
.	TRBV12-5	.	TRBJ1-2	CASGIRELVYGYTF	TGTGCTAGTGGTATCCGTGAGTTGGTTTACGGCTACACCTTC
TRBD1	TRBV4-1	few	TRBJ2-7	CASSQDRGKSYEQYF	TGCGCCAGCAGCCAAGACAGGGGGAAATCCTACGAGCAGTACTTC
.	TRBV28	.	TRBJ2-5	CASSLSIPNGGETQYF	TGTGCCAGCAGTTTATCTATCCCAAACGGTGGAGAGACCCAGTACTTC
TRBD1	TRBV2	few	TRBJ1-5	CASREGAGSNQPQHF	TGTGCCAGCAGAGAGGGGGCGGGGAGCAATCAGCCCCAGCATTTT
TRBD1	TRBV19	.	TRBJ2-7	CASSRDSTYEQYF	TGTGCCAGTAGTAGGGACAGCACCTACGAGCAGTACTTC
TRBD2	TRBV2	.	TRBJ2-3	CASTMSSGSSTDTQYF	TGTGCCAGCACAATGTCTAGCGGGTCTAGCACAGATACGCAGTATTTT
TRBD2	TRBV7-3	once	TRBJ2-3	CASSPGGPTDTQYF	TGTGCCAGCAGCCCGGGGGGTCCCACAGATACGCAGTATTTT
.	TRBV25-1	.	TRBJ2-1	CASEPFDSYNEQFF	TGTGCCAGCGAGCCTTTTGACTCCTACAATGAGCAGTTCTTC
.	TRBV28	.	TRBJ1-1	CASRLGTEAFF	TGTGCCTCCAGGTTAGGAACTGAAGCTTTCTTT
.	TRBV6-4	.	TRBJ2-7	CASSDSYPSYEQYF	TGTGCCAGCAGTGACTCATACCCGAGCTACGAGCAGTACTTC
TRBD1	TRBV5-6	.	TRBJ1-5	CASSVDRGQPQHF	TGTGCCAGCAGCGTTGACAGGGGCCAGCCCCAGCATTTT
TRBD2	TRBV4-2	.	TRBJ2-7	CASSQEIRAGEGEQYF	TGTGCCAGCAGCCAAGAAATAAGAGCGGGAGAGGGCGAGCAGTACTTC
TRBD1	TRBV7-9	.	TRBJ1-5	CASSFGQGGRDQPQHF	TGTGCCAGCAGCTTCGGACAGGGCGGGAGGGATCAGCCCCAGCATTTT
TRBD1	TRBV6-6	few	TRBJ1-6	CASSLRGTDNSPLHF	TGTGCCAGCAGTTTACGTGGGACAGATAATTCACCCCTCCACTTT
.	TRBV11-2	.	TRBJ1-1	CASSLRPDMAFF	TGTGCCAGCAGCTTGAGGCCCGATATGGCTTTCTTT
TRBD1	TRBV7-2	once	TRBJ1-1	CASSRQGADEAFF	TGTGCCAGCAGCCGACAGGGGGCGGATGAAGCTTTCTTT